These 21 T cell receptor beta chains originate from one sample sequenced in a study of post-analysis software for immune sequencing data. Regarding the study as a whole: Higher frequency in patients than in controls was seen for about five TRBV segments, with TRBV5-6, TRBV5-1 and TRBV20-1 among them.

cDNA libraries of TCR beta carried unique molecular identifiers. MiXCR, run by TCRdb on the PCR reads, gives a single entry per CDR3 protein. Among roughly 730,000 distinct CDR3 sequences, 25% to 30% were seen once, and the ten largest hold approximately 0.6%. Antigen specificity for these receptors is unknown. The sample comprised blood. The receptors shown here come from a girl aged 5 to 17 with multiple sclerosis.

V and J are TRBV28 and TRBJ2-5; no clear D gene. Germline CDR1 is MDHEN and CDR2 is SYDVKM. The CDR3 consists of 14 residues. V was cut by 5 bases and J by 5 bases, with 15 bases left in between. This CDR3 reads CASSPQRPPETQYF. DNA for the CDR3: TGTGCCAGCAGTCCACAGCGCCCTCCCGAGACCCAGTACTTC.

V is TRBV29-1 and J is TRBJ2-5; TRBD2 matches 10 bases. J gave up 6 bases and V 1 base, and 8 bases lay outside the gene matches. The CDR3 is made up of 15 amino acids. The V gene's germline CDR1 is SQVTM and CDR2 ANQGSEA. The CDR3 sequence: CSVEAVLAGAQTQYF. As DNA, the CDR3 is TGCAGCGTTGAAGCGGTGCTAGCGGGAGCACAGACCCAGTACTTC.

This clonotype turned up a few times. The chain links TRBV28 to TRBJ2-7; D is possibly TRBD2 (5 bases). The V gene's germline CDR1 is MDHEN and CDR2 SYDVKM. This CDR3 contains 16 residues. V dropped 6 bases and J dropped 3 bases, with 21 bases sitting between them. The CDR3 here is CASRAKDDRGLYEQYF. The CDR3 region has the DNA TGTGCCAGCAGGGCGAAGGATGACCGGGGTCTCTACGAGCAGTACTTC.

The chain is built from TRBV4-3 and TRBJ2-7; 10 bases are a match to TRBD2. The DNA end lines up better with TRBJ2-4; the J call may be wrong. The CDR3 spans 15 residues. In germline, CDR1 is LGHNA, CDR2 YSLEER. The CDR3 nucleotides read TGCGCCAGCAGCCAAGCAAGGACTAGCGGTAGCATTCAGTACTTC. Encoded protein: CASSQARTSGSIQYF.

The rearrangement uses TRBV6-6 and TRBJ1-1, with D unresolved. This CDR3 contains 13 residues. Per germline, CDR1 MNHNY and CDR2 SVGAGI (reference sequence). V gave up 0 bases and J gave up 3 bases, with 5 bases separating them. The CDR3 sequence is CASSYSGYTEAFF. The CDR3 DNA reads TGTGCCAGCAGTTACTCGGGCTACACTGAAGCTTTCTTT.

The chain combines TRBV28 with TRBJ2-1; no clear D. The V end was cut by 8 bases, the J end by 6 bases, with 20 bases between. Germline-derived CDR1 and CDR2 are MDHEN and SYDVKM. This CDR3 region has 15 residues. The CDR3 reads CASLSSWVSSNEQFF. The CDR3 DNA reads as TGTGCCAGCCTATCTAGTTGGGTGTCGAGCAATGAGCAGTTCTTC. The full variable domain, its missing parts supplied by reference TRBV28 and TRBJ2-1, is DVKVTQSSRYLVKRTGEKVFLECVQDMDHENMFWYRQDPGLGLRLIYFSYDVKMKEKGDIPEGYSVSREKKERFSLILESASTNQTSMYLCASLSSWVSSNEQFFGPGTRLTVL.

The chain combines TRBV20-1 with TRBJ1-5; 8 bases fit TRBD1. Per the germline V gene, CDR1 is DFQATT and CDR2 is SNEGSKA (reference sequence). The V gene end was trimmed by 2 bases and the J gene end by 4 bases; junction bases not matched to a gene: 7. The CDR3 is 15 amino acids. CDR3 bases: TGCAGTGCTAGACTATTGGACAGGGAGAATCAGCCCCAGCATTTT. Protein sequence: CSARLLDRENQPQHF.

The chain is built from TRBV12-3 or TRBV12-4 and TRBJ2-1, with 7 bases lining up with TRBD2. This CDR3 comprises 15 residues. With V trimmed by 2 bases and J by 3 bases, 4 bases remained unmatched. This chain's CDR3 is CASSLRAGDYNEQFF. The DNA for the CDR3 is TGTGCCAGCAGTTTAAGGGCGGGGGACTACAATGAGCAGTTCTTC.

The chain couples TRBV28 to TRBJ2-3, with D possibly matching TRBD1 (5 bases). V was pared by 6 bases and J by 0 bases, with 19 bases between. The CDR3 is 17 amino acids. Germline V gene data show CDR1 as MDHEN and CDR2 as SYDVKM. The CDR3 region has the DNA TGTGCCAGCAGCCCCGACCGGACACAGGCTAGCACAGATACGCAGTATTTT. Translation: CASSPDRTQASTDTQYF. Complete variable domain (other parts from reference TRBV28 and TRBJ2-3): DVKVTQSSRYLVKRTGEKVFLECVQDMDHENMFWYRQDPGLGLRLIYFSYDVKMKEKGDIPEGYSVSREKKERFSLILESASTNQTSMYLCASSPDRTQASTDTQYFGPGTRLTVL.

In its sample, this clonotype was seen a few times. The J gene is TRBJ2-3, the V gene TRBV5-6, with a weak D call TRBD2 (6 bases). Germline assignment: CDR1 SGHDT and CDR2 YYEEEE. The CDR3 spans 12 residues. Trimming shortened V by 3 bases and J by 6 bases, and 8 bases separated the two germline ends. CDR3 coding DNA: TGTGCCAGCAGCTCCGCGGGGGATACGCAGTATTTT. Amino acids: CASSSAGDTQYF.

V gene TRBV9 combines with J gene TRBJ2-1; D tentatively reads TRBD1 or TRBD2 (5 bases each). CDR3 length equals 17 residues. CDR1 and CDR2 (germline): SGDLS, YYNGEE. The V and J ends lost 3 bases and 0 bases respectively, with 16 bases between them. The CDR3 loop is CASSEGTMTHSYNEQFF. CDR3 sequence (DNA): TGTGCCAGCAGCGAGGGGACGATGACGCACTCCTACAATGAGCAGTTCTTC.

This chain links TRBV4-1 with TRBJ1-1, with D perhaps TRBD1 (5 bases). Trimming took 5 bases from V and 8 from J, leaving 9 bases between them. Per germline, CDR1 MGHRA and CDR2 YSYEKL. This CDR3 is 11 amino acids long. The CDR3 region is CASSAGTEAFF. CDR3 bases: TGCGCCAGCAGCGCCGGGACCGAAGCTTTCTTT.

V is TRBV2 and J is TRBJ2-5; 8 bases agree with TRBD2. The CDR3 length is 15 residues. Per the germline V gene, CDR1 is SNHLY and CDR2 is FYNNEI. Trimming cost V 6 bases and J 5 bases; bases outside gene matches: 11. Here the CDR3 DNA reads TGTGCCAGCAGACGCAGTAGCGGGGTGGGGGAGACCCAGTACTTC. Translated: CASRRSSGVGETQYF.

This clonotype was observed at least ten times. The V gene is TRBV20-1, the J gene TRBJ2-7; 9 nucleotides align to TRBD2. Trimming took 6 bases from V and 5 from J; bases not matched to a gene: 14. The CDR3 consists of 15 residues. CDR1 and CDR2 from the germline V gene are DFQATT and SNEGSKA (reference sequence). This CDR3 is CSAIPGAGGWDEQYF. The CDR3 region has the DNA TGCAGTGCGATCCCGGGAGCGGGAGGTTGGGACGAGCAGTACTTC.

The table lists this clonotype with a few counts. The chain uses TRBV29-1 and TRBJ2-3; 10 bases map to TRBD2. The CDR3 contains 17 residues. CDR1 and CDR2 (germline): SQVTM, ANQGSEA. V trimming: 3 bases; J trimming: 2 bases; junction bases outside the gene matches: 11. The CDR3 reads CSVEWLAGVAPTDTQYF. CDR3 nucleotide sequence: TGCAGCGTTGAGTGGCTAGCGGGAGTGGCCCCCACAGATACGCAGTATTTT.

The gene calls are TRBV27 and TRBJ1-2; D is unclear. CDR3 length equals 11 residues. The V gene's germline CDR1 is MNHEY and CDR2 SMNVEV (reference sequence). The V gene lost 8 bases and the J gene lost 8 bases, with 12 bases spanning the gap. The CDR3 sequence: CASRDRVGYTF. CDR3 nucleotide sequence: TGTGCCAGCCGAGATAGGGTCGGCTACACCTTC.

The chain employs TRBV19 and TRBJ2-5; the D gene is possibly TRBD1 (6 bases). Germline V CDR1 and CDR2: LNHDA, SQIVND (reference sequence). Trimming shortened V by 4 bases and J by 5 bases, and 23 bases separated the two germline ends. This CDR3 is built from 17 residues. This chain's CDR3 is CASSTPQREQGPETQYF. DNA of the CDR3: TGTGCCAGTAGTACGCCCCAGCGCGAACAGGGTCCGGAGACCCAGTACTTC.

The chain employs TRBV25-1 and TRBJ1-2, with D possibly being TRBD1 (5 bases). The CDR3 consists of 10 residues. Trimming stripped 6 bases from V and 7 bases from J, with 6 bases between. Germline-derived CDR1 and CDR2 are MGHDK and SYGVNS. The DNA for the CDR3 is TGTGCCAGCAGGGACATTGGCTACACCTTC. It yields the protein CASRDIGYTF.

V gene TRBV12-3 or TRBV12-4 combines with J gene TRBJ2-1, with D possibly being TRBD1 or TRBD2 (6 bases each). This CDR3 spans 16 amino acids. V gave up 6 bases and J gave up 6 bases, with 21 bases separating them. CDR3: CASSPLRGGGGNEQFF. The CDR3 bases are TGTGCCAGCAGCCCTCTCCGAGGCGGAGGGGGCAATGAGCAGTTCTTC.

The J gene is TRBJ1-1, the V gene TRBV2, with no clear D. From germline, CDR1 is SNHLY and CDR2 FYNNEI. V was pared by 6 bases and J by 3 bases, with 11 bases between. The length of the CDR3 is 13 residues. The CDR3 spells CASRENRDTEAFF. DNA of the CDR3: TGTGCCAGCAGGGAGAATAGGGACACTGAAGCTTTCTTT.

In its sample, this clonotype was seen a few times. This sequence joins TRBV9 and TRBJ2-3; D is perhaps TRBD1 or TRBD2 (6 bases each). The CDR3 totals 16 residues. The V gene's germline CDR1 is SGDLS and CDR2 YYNGEE. Deletions cut 3 bases from V and 1 base from J, with 15 bases between. This chain's CDR3 is CASSAGGGRGTDTQYF. CDR3 DNA: TGTGCCAGCAGCGCAGGAGGGGGGCGCGGCACAGATACGCAGTATTTT.